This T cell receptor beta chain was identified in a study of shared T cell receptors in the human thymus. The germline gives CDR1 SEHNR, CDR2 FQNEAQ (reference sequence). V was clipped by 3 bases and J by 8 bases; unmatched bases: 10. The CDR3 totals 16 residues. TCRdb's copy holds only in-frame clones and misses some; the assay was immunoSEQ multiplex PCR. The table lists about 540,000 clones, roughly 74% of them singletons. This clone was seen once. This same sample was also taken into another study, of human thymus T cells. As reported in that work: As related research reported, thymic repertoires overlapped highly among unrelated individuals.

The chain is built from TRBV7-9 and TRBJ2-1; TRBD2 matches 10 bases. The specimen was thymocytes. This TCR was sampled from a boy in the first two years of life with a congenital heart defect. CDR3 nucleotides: TGTGCCAGCAGCTTGTTCAACAGCGGGAGGGTGCATGAGCAGTTCTTC. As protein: CASSLFNSGRVHEQFF.